One and the same sample provided the 24 T cell receptor beta chains below, sequenced in a study of cytomegalovirus exposure and HLA in healthy donors. Primers for the PCR totalled 60 Vbeta and 13 Jbeta. Using immunoSEQ multiplex PCR, the repertoire was profiled, and TCRdb retains in-frame clones only, with some absent. The profile shows roughly 120,000 clones, around 77% of them singletons. The sequencing sample was made of PBMCs. These receptors were collected from a man aged 25-40 years in good health and CMV-seronegative.

The rearrangement uses TRBV30 and TRBJ2-6; D might be TRBD1 (6 bases). Per germline, CDR1 GTSNPN and CDR2 SVGIG (reference sequence). The length of the CDR3 is 15 residues. Trimming took 3 bases from V and 0 from J, leaving 9 bases between them. For the CDR3, the DNA is TGTGCCTGGAGCACAGGGAGCTCTGGGGCCAACGTCCTGACTTTC. Residues: CAWSTGSSGANVLTF.

This clone was counted a single time. This CDR3 is also generated by other DNA sequences in the sample. This chain joins TRBV7-9 and TRBJ1-1, with 7 bases that match TRBD1. The germline CDR1 and CDR2 sequences are SEHNR and FQNEAQ (reference sequence). With V trimmed by 1 base and J by 5 bases, 1 base remained unmatched. The CDR3 covers 13 residues. The CDR3 sequence is CASSLGQGTEAFF. The DNA of the CDR3 is TGTGCCAGCAGCTTAGGACAGGGAACTGAAGCTTTCTTT.

This clone was seen a few times. The V call is TRBV6-5, the J call TRBJ2-7, with 7 bases aligning to TRBD2. The CDR3 length is 13 residues. CDR1 is MNHEY and CDR2 is SVGAGI in the germline V gene. Unmatched junction bases numbered 4, after V lost 2 bases and J lost 6 bases. The CDR3 sequence: CASSYGGVGEQYF. The CDR3 region has the DNA TGTGCCAGCAGTTACGGGGGGGTGGGCGAGCAGTACTTC.

The chain is built from TRBV19 and TRBJ2-7; D gene uncertain. CDR3 size: 9 residues. Germline assignment: CDR1 LNHDA and CDR2 SQIVND (reference sequence). V was trimmed by 9 bases and J by 6 bases, leaving 6 bases between them. CDR3 sequence reads: CARPGEQYF. As DNA, the CDR3 is TGTGCCAGGCCAGGCGAGCAGTACTTC.

The rearrangement uses TRBV5-1 and TRBJ2-5; D unresolved. This CDR3 spans 14 amino acids. The V gene lost 1 base and the J gene lost 1 base, with 8 bases spanning the gap. Looked up from germline, CDR1 is SGHRS and CDR2 is YFSETQ. In nucleotides, the CDR3 is TGCGCCAGCAGCTTGCGTCCCGTCCAAGAGACCCAGTACTTC. Its protein is CASSLRPVQETQYF.

The gene calls are TRBV4-2 and TRBJ1-1; D gene unclear. Germline-derived CDR1 and CDR2 are LGHNA and YNFKEQ. The CDR3 runs to 12 residues. The V gene lost 0 bases and the J gene lost 8 bases, with 7 bases spanning the gap. The CDR3 DNA reads as TGTGCCAGCAGCCAAGACGGTCGAGAAGCTTTCTTT. Translation: CASSQDGREAFF.

This clone occurred once. This sequence joins TRBV15 and TRBJ2-1; D may be TRBD2 (5 bases). Germline V gene lookup returns CDR1 LNHNV and CDR2 YYDKDF (reference sequence). V dropped 0 bases and J dropped 10 bases, with 7 bases sitting between them. The CDR3 sequence is 12 residues long. DNA of the CDR3: TGTGCCACCAGCAGAGATAAGCGGGAGCAGTTCTTC. Translating gives CATSRDKREQFF.

The chain links TRBV7-9 to TRBJ2-3; the match to TRBD2 covers 11 bases. V trimming: 3 bases; J trimming: 3 bases; junction bases outside the gene matches: 8. The CDR3 runs 17 residues. The germline V gene has CDR1 SEHNR and CDR2 FQNEAQ (reference sequence). The CDR3: CASSLSPTSGSTDTQYF. The CDR3 nucleotides are TGTGCCAGCAGCTTGTCCCCAACTAGCGGGAGTACAGATACGCAGTATTTT.

This chain links TRBV19 with TRBJ2-3; 16 nucleotides line up with TRBD2. The CDR3 has 21 residues. The ends lost 0 bases at V and 1 base at J; junction bases unmatched: 10. Germline CDR1 is LNHDA and CDR2 is SQIVND (reference sequence). The DNA of the CDR3 is TGTGCCAGTAGTATAGAACCGGGACTAGCGGGGGGGCCAGAGGGCACAGATACGCAGTATTTT. This translates into CASSIEPGLAGGPEGTDTQYF.

In this sample, this clone turned up a few times. This rearrangement joins TRBV19 to TRBJ1-1; D is unresolved. The CDR3 extends over 12 amino acids. From germline, CDR1 is LNHDA and CDR2 SQIVND (reference sequence). The V gene lost 8 bases and the J gene lost 7 bases, with 14 bases spanning the gap. For the CDR3, the DNA is TGTGCCAGTGGCCCTAGGGAGAATGAAGCTTTCTTT. Translated, it gives CASGPRENEAFF.

This clone occurred a few times. The gene calls are TRBV2 and TRBJ2-4; 9 nucleotides align to TRBD1. From germline, CDR1 is SNHLY and CDR2 FYNNEI. The CDR3 is 14 amino acids. J was trimmed by 5 bases and V by 6 bases; bases with no gene match: 5. CDR3 loop: CASSGQGWENIQYF. The CDR3 DNA follows: TGTGCCAGCAGCGGACAGGGGTGGGAAAACATTCAGTACTTC.

V is TRBV19 and J is TRBJ2-2; D might be TRBD2 (6 bases). This CDR3 comprises 15 residues. The germline gives CDR1 LNHDA, CDR2 SQIVND (reference sequence). V was trimmed by 4 bases and J by 5 bases, leaving 14 bases between them. CDR3 loop: CASSTTFGGTGELFF. The CDR3 nucleotides are TGTGCCAGTAGTACCACTTTCGGGGGTACCGGGGAGCTGTTTTTT.

The gene calls are TRBV29-1 and TRBJ2-2, with D perhaps TRBD2 (5 bases). Germline V CDR1 and CDR2: SQVTM, ANQGSEA. This CDR3 is built from 13 residues. Trimming stripped 4 bases from V and 9 bases from J, with 15 bases between. In nucleotides, the CDR3 is TGCAGCGTTGTAACTAGGGTTAACCGGGAGCTGTTTTTT. Protein sequence: CSVVTRVNRELFF.

The chain is built from TRBV4-1 and TRBJ1-2; no clear D gene. The CDR3 runs 13 residues. Germline CDR1 is MGHRA and CDR2 is YSYEKL. V was shortened by 1 base and J by 4 bases, with 7 bases between the two germline ends. CDR3 protein: CASSQVQAYGYTF. The CDR3, as DNA: TGCGCCAGCAGCCAAGTGCAGGCCTATGGCTACACCTTC.

The chain links TRBV5-1 to TRBJ1-4; possible D gene TRBD1, 6 bases. Trimming cost V 3 bases and J 9 bases, with 18 bases left between them. The CDR3 contains 15 residues. From germline, CDR1 is SGHRS and CDR2 YFSETQ. The CDR3 loop reads CASSWDTGLMKKLFF. CDR3 bases: TGCGCCAGCAGCTGGGATACAGGGTTGATGAAAAAACTGTTTTTT.

The chain recombines TRBV6-1 with TRBJ2-5; D may be TRBD2 (5 bases). Germline lookup yields CDR1 MNHNS and CDR2 SASEGT. V was pared by 4 bases and J by 11 bases, with 17 bases between. The CDR3 has 13 residues. In DNA, the CDR3 is TGTGCCAGCAGTGTTGAGCGGCCCCAAGAGCAGTACTTC. The encoded protein is CASSVERPQEQYF.

J is TRBJ1-3 and V is TRBV6-1, with TRBD1 matching 7 bases. J was trimmed by 4 bases and V by 7 bases; bases with no gene match: 4. Germline loops: CDR1 MNHNS, CDR2 SASEGT. This CDR3 is 13 amino acids long. CDR3 sequence reads: CASTPGQGNTIYF. The CDR3 DNA follows: TGTGCCAGCACCCCGGGACAGGGAAACACCATATATTTT.

V is TRBV6-5 and J is TRBJ1-1; a weak D match, TRBD1 (6 bases). This CDR3 spans 13 amino acids. The germline V and J ends were trimmed by 3 bases and 3 bases, with 8 bases remaining between them. Germline loops: CDR1 MNHEY, CDR2 SVGAGI. The chain's CDR3 is CASSYQGHTEAFF. The CDR3 DNA sequence: TGTGCCAGCAGTTATCAGGGGCACACTGAAGCTTTCTTT.

This chain connects TRBV6-1 to TRBJ1-2; 7 positions match TRBD1. The ends lost 3 bases at V and 2 bases at J; junction bases unmatched: 3. This CDR3 region has 14 residues. Per germline, CDR1 MNHNS and CDR2 SASEGT. This CDR3 is CASSETGWNYGYTF. As DNA, the CDR3 is TGTGCCAGCAGTGAGACAGGGTGGAACTATGGCTACACCTTC.

The chain couples TRBV5-1 to TRBJ2-7; TRBD1 is a possible D gene (6 bases). V lost 4 bases, J lost 3 bases, and 17 bases lay in between. Germline V CDR1 and CDR2: SGHRS, YFSETQ. There are 15 residues in the CDR3. The CDR3 here is CASSLDSSSSYEQYF. CDR3 bases: TGCGCCAGCAGCCTGGACAGCTCTTCGAGCTACGAGCAGTACTTC.

This clone occurred a few times. J is TRBJ1-1 and V is TRBV2, with TRBD1 matching over 7 bases. J gave up 0 bases and V 8 bases, and 6 bases lay outside the gene matches. Germline loops: CDR1 SNHLY, CDR2 FYNNEI. The CDR3 runs 14 residues. The CDR3, as DNA: TGTGCCAGCCTACAGGGGACGATGAACACTGAAGCTTTCTTT. It codes for CASLQGTMNTEAFF.

The chain carries TRBV6-5 and TRBJ1-1; D is ambiguous. This CDR3 spans 13 amino acids. The germline V gene encodes CDR1 MNHEY and CDR2 SVGAGI. Trimming cost V 11 bases and J 4 bases, with 17 bases left between them. This CDR3 is CAVRSSRGTEAFF. In nucleotides, the CDR3 is TGTGCCGTCAGATCTTCTCGGGGCACTGAAGCTTTCTTT.

This chain connects TRBV7-6 to TRBJ1-6; no clear D. Germline V gene lookup returns CDR1 SGHVS and CDR2 FNYEAQ. The CDR3 runs 15 residues. Trimming cost V 7 bases and J 6 bases, with 16 bases left between them. CDR3 sequence (DNA): TGTGCCAGCACCCAGGAATCTTCCCCTAATTCACCCCTCCACTTT. Its translation is CASTQESSPNSPLHF.

The chain joins TRBV30 to TRBJ2-3; 7 bases agree with TRBD2. Germline values: CDR1 GTSNPN, CDR2 SVGIG (reference sequence). The CDR3 sequence is 16 residues long. J was trimmed by 0 bases and V by 4 bases; bases with no gene match: 10. The CDR3 DNA sequence: TGTGCCTGGATTGTTTCGGGAGGCTTTAGCACAGATACGCAGTATTTT. Its protein product is CAWIVSGGFSTDTQYF.